This entry lists 2 T cell receptor beta chains sequenced from one sample in a study of PD-L1 blockade in urothelial cancer. Clones were sequenced by immunoSEQ multiplex PCR, and TCRdb holds only the in-frame ones, with some missing. The top ten clones hold approximately 1.8% of a sample with roughly 46,000 clones, about 85% of them seen once. As for time point: peripheral blood 6 weeks after treatment start. The source was PBMCs, collected around atezolizumab (anti-PD-L1) treatment. The origin of the receptors is a man aged 50 to 59 with urothelial cancer.

The J gene is TRBJ2-1, the V gene TRBV27; TRBD2 matches 7 bases. The germline V gene has CDR1 MNHEY and CDR2 SMNVEV (reference sequence). This CDR3 is 14 amino acids long. Germline trimming cut 10 bases from V and 4 bases from J; bases unmatched to any gene: 10. The CDR3 reads CAIARGGGYNEQFF. CDR3 DNA sequence: TGTGCCATTGCGCGTGGCGGGGGATACAATGAGCAGTTCTTC.

The chain couples TRBV7-7 to TRBJ2-7, with TRBD2 matching 14 bases. CDR1 and CDR2 from the germline V gene are SSHAT and FNYEAQ (reference sequence). Trimming cost V 5 bases and J 5 bases; bases outside gene matches: 2. The CDR3 sequence is 14 residues long. CDR3 in amino acids: CASSPGLAGDEQYF. CDR3 DNA: TGTGCCAGCAGCCCGGGACTAGCGGGGGACGAGCAGTACTTC.